Below are 26 T cell receptor beta chains sequenced from a single sample in a study of breast tumors, draining lymph nodes, adjacent tissues. Breast cancer patients provided tissue from their axillary draining lymph nodes. MiXCR, run by TCRdb on the multiplex PCR reads, gives a single entry per CDR3 protein. Among around 170,000 distinct CDR3 sequences listed, roughly 30% were seen once. The sample taken for sequencing was axillary lymph node tissue. The receptors come from a female donor with breast cancer. Some clones in this sample may be carry-over from other donors' samples.

The chain employs TRBV6-1 and TRBJ2-7, with 7 bases aligning to TRBD2. The V segment lost 3 bases and the J segment 3 bases; nucleotides outside the gene matches: 2. The CDR3 is 13 residues long. Germline values: CDR1 MNHNS, CDR2 SASEGT. CDR3 amino acids: CASSDAGDYEQYF. The CDR3 DNA reads TGTGCCAGCAGTGATGCGGGGGACTACGAGCAGTACTTC.

This clonotype was picked up many times. The chain couples TRBV13 to TRBJ2-3; 12 positions agree with TRBD2. This CDR3 spans 16 amino acids. Trimming removed 2 bases from V and 5 bases from J; junction bases left unmatched: 5. From germline, CDR1 is PRHDT and CDR2 FYEKMQ (reference sequence). As DNA, the CDR3 is TGTGCCAGCAGCTTACTAGCGGGGGGGCCCGGAGATACGCAGTATTTT. Protein: CASSLLAGGPGDTQYF.

This clonotype was found a few times. This rearrangement joins TRBV27 to TRBJ1-5; 7 nucleotides agree with TRBD1. CDR3 size: 14 residues. Germline CDR1 MNHEY, CDR2 SMNVEV (reference sequence). Germline trimming cut 5 bases from V and 4 bases from J; bases unmatched to any gene: 5. The CDR3 sequence is CASSKWDRNQPQHF. CDR3 nucleotides: TGTGCCAGCAGTAAATGGGACAGAAATCAGCCCCAGCATTTT.

This clonotype was picked up many times. This chain's CDR3 is CASRGQISGNTIYF. CDR3 in DNA: TGTGCCAGTAGGGGACAGATCTCTGGAAACACCATATATTTT. This chain uses TRBV19 with TRBJ1-3; 7 bases are shared with TRBD1. The CDR3 is 14 residues long. Germline lookup yields CDR1 LNHDA and CDR2 SQIVND (reference sequence). V trimming: 6 bases; J trimming: 0 bases; junction bases outside the gene matches: 2.

This clonotype appeared many times. This rearrangement joins TRBV7-2 to TRBJ2-1; no reliable D call. Germline V CDR1 and CDR2: SGHTA, FQGNSA. V was shortened by 3 bases and J by 10 bases, with 13 bases between the two germline ends. There are 13 residues in the CDR3. The CDR3, as DNA: TGTGCCAGCAGCTTGAAGGCCCGGGTCGAGCAGTTCTTC. It codes for CASSLKARVEQFF.

Concerning this clonotype: A much larger clone differs by one base, so this may be a read error. The rearrangement links TRBV5-1 to TRBJ2-5; tentatively, D is TRBD1 (6 bases). The CDR3 loop spans 13 amino acids. Germline CDR1 is SGHRS and CDR2 is YFSETQ. The CDR3 spells CASSLATGETRYF. The CDR3 coding sequence is TGCGCCAGCAGCTTGGCGACAGGCGAGACCCGGTACTTC.

This clonotype was detected many times. V and J are TRBV24-1 and TRBJ2-7; weak D call: TRBD2 (5 bases). Germline values: CDR1 KGHDR, CDR2 SFDVKD. The germline V and J ends were trimmed by 9 bases and 2 bases, with 19 bases remaining between them. This CDR3 contains 15 residues. For the CDR3, the DNA is TGTGCCACCTCGACCGAACTAGGGAAAGCCTACGAGCAGTACTTC. Protein sequence: CATSTELGKAYEQYF.

This clonotype has at least ten counts. The chain is built from TRBV6-6 and TRBJ2-7, with D perhaps matching TRBD1 or TRBD2 (5 bases each). The CDR3 runs 16 residues. Trimming took off 4 bases at V and 1 base at J, with 17 bases between the two ends. Germline values: CDR1 MNHNY, CDR2 SVGAGI (reference sequence). CDR3 protein: CASSFNSGRISYEQYF. DNA for the CDR3: TGTGCCAGCAGTTTCAACTCGGGACGGATTTCCTACGAGCAGTACTTC.

V is TRBV2 and J is TRBJ1-2; maybe TRBD1 (6 bases). The CDR3 length is 13 residues. V was pared by 2 bases and J by 12 bases, with 16 bases between. CDR1 is SNHLY and CDR2 is FYNNEI in the germline V gene. CDR3 in amino acids: CASSELQGYGNTF. CDR3 in DNA: TGTGCCAGCAGTGAATTACAGGGATATGGAAACACCTTC.

This clonotype was observed at least ten times. The rearrangement uses TRBV20-1 and TRBJ2-5; TRBD1 might be the D (5 bases). The CDR3 is 15 amino acids. Trimming shortened V by 0 bases and J by 0 bases, and 11 bases separated the two germline ends. CDR1 and CDR2 from the germline V gene are DFQATT and SNEGSKA (reference sequence). The DNA of the CDR3 is TGCAGTGCTAGAGACCTCGACAGAGACCAAGAGACCCAGTACTTC. The encoded protein is CSARDLDRDQETQYF.

This clonotype has more than one count but fewer than ten. The gene calls are TRBV29-1 and TRBJ1-1, with TRBD1 as a possible D gene (6 bases). The ends were cut back, 3 bases at V and 1 base at J, with 18 bases in the middle. Germline V gene lookup returns CDR1 SQVTM and CDR2 ANQGSEA. The CDR3 has 16 amino acids. CDR3 DNA sequence: TGCAGCGTTGACCGCCAGGGGATTCGATCGAACACTGAAGCTTTCTTT. Translating it yields CSVDRQGIRSNTEAFF.

This clonotype came up a few times. A much larger clone lies one base from this, so it may be a read error. The rearrangement links TRBV20-1 to TRBJ2-7; 7 positions match TRBD2. Germline values: CDR1 DFQATT, CDR2 SNEGSKA (reference sequence). The CDR3 extends over 13 amino acids. In DNA, the CDR3 is TGCAGTGCTAGGTCGGGGGGAGTATACGCGCAGTACTTC. Encoded protein: CSARSGGVYAQYF.

The chain joins TRBV7-9 to TRBJ2-7; D remains ambiguous. V shed 5 bases and J shed 6 bases, with 11 bases lying between them. This CDR3 region has 12 residues. The germline CDR1 and CDR2 sequences are SEHNR and FQNEAQ (reference sequence). The CDR3 is CASSPDSCEQYF. The CDR3 coding sequence is TGTGCCAGCAGCCCTGACTCATGCGAGCAGTACTTC.

This chain uses TRBV7-8 with TRBJ2-5; 9 bases are a match to TRBD1. V shed 5 bases and J 7 bases; nucleotides not matched to a gene: 14. Germline V gene sequence: CDR1 SGHVS, CDR2 FQNEAQ. There are 16 residues in the CDR3. CDR3 sequence reads: CASSATDRGLQRTQYF. In DNA form, the CDR3 reads TGTGCCAGCAGCGCCACGGACAGGGGCCTCCAAAGGACCCAGTACTTC. The entire variable domain, with the rest obtained from reference TRBV7-8 and TRBJ2-5, is as follows: GAGVSQSPRYKVAKRGQDVALRCDPISGHVSLFWYQQALGQGPEFLTYFQNEAQLDKSGLPSDRFFAERPEGSVSTLKIQRTQQEDSAVYLCASSATDRGLQRTQYFGPGTRLLVL.

V gene TRBV12-3 or TRBV12-4 combines with J gene TRBJ2-4, with 8 bases aligning to TRBD1. Germline trimming cut 6 bases from V and 0 bases from J; bases unmatched to any gene: 7. The CDR3 has 16 residues. DNA for the CDR3: TGTGCCAGCAGCATACGACAGGGGCTAGCCAAAAACATTCAGTACTTC. Protein sequence: CASSIRQGLAKNIQYF.

This clonotype was counted once. The chain employs TRBV18 and TRBJ1-1, with TRBD1 matching 10 bases. Germline V gives CDR1 KGHSH, CDR2 LQKENI. V shed 8 bases and J 0 bases; nucleotides not matched to a gene: 9. The CDR3 sequence is 16 residues long. The chain's CDR3 is CASTGQGGFLNTEAFF. For the CDR3, the DNA is TGTGCCAGCACTGGACAGGGGGGGTTTTTGAACACTGAAGCTTTCTTT.

This clonotype was observed at least ten times. V and J are TRBV25-1 and TRBJ1-4, with a weak D call TRBD1 (6 bases). Germline CDR1 MGHDK, CDR2 SYGVNS. V lost 1 base and J lost 7, with 13 bases in between. The CDR3 covers 15 residues. In DNA form, the CDR3 reads TGTGCCAGCAGTGAATCTAACAGGGCCTCTGAAAAACTGTTTTTT. Its protein is CASSESNRASEKLFF. The full variable domain, completed using reference TRBV25-1 and TRBJ1-4, is EADIYQTPRYLVIGTGKKITLECSQTMGHDKMYWYQQDPGMELHLIHYSYGVNSTEKGDLSSESTVSRIRTEHFPLTLESARPSHTSQYLCASSESNRASEKLFFGSGTQLSVL.

This clonotype occurred many times. This rearrangement joins TRBV11-2 to TRBJ2-7; 8 positions match TRBD1. Germline CDR1 reads SGHAT; CDR2 reads FQNNGV. V lost 1 base and J lost 6; bases outside the gene matches: 11. CDR3 length: 16 residues. The CDR3 nucleotides are TGTGCCAGCAGCTTAGGGGGGACAGGCCGTGATACCGAGCAGTACTTC. It specifies CASSLGGTGRDTEQYF.

Notes on this clonotype: A much larger clone is a single base away; this may be a read error. This chain connects TRBV13 to TRBJ2-7; 9 bases fit TRBD1. The CDR3 is 15 amino acids. V was pared by 4 bases and J by 2 bases, with 6 bases of the junction left unmatched. From germline, CDR1 is PRHDT and CDR2 FYEKMQ (reference sequence). CDR3 coding DNA: TGTGCCAGCAGCTCTCTGGGACAGGGAGCCTACGAGCAGTACTTC. As protein: CASSSLGQGAYEQYF.

This clonotype occurred many times. This rearrangement joins TRBV25-1 to TRBJ2-7; D unclear. The CDR3 spans 16 residues. Germline lookup yields CDR1 MGHDK and CDR2 SYGVNS. The V end was cut by 0 bases, the J end by 6 bases, with 18 bases between. The CDR3 sequence: CASSEYLAVLVSEQYF. The CDR3 DNA sequence: TGTGCCAGCAGTGAATATTTGGCAGTATTAGTGTCCGAGCAGTACTTC.

This clonotype has ten or more counts. V usage is TRBV5-6 and J usage is TRBJ2-1; 11 nucleotides align to TRBD2. Germline V gives CDR1 SGHDT, CDR2 YYEEEE. CDR3 length equals 18 residues. V lost 4 bases to trimming and J lost 0 bases; unmatched junction nucleotides: 9. The DNA for the CDR3 is TGTGCCAGCAGCCTTGGGACTAGCGGAACCAGCTCCTACAATGAGCAGTTCTTC. Its protein is CASSLGTSGTSSYNEQFF.

In the case of this clonotype: A much larger clone lies a single base off, so this may be a read error. This chain links TRBV4-2 with TRBJ2-1, with D uncertain. Trimming stripped 0 bases from V and 5 bases from J, with 23 bases between. CDR1 and CDR2 from the germline V gene are LGHNA and YNFKEQ. The CDR3 spans 19 residues. The DNA of the CDR3 is TGTGCCAGCAGCCAAGAACGGCGTCCTGGTACCTCCTTGGACAATGAGCAGTTCTTC. This encodes CASSQERRPGTSLDNEQFF.

This clonotype was picked up many times. The J gene is TRBJ1-5, the V gene TRBV2; tentative D call: TRBD1 (6 bases). Deletions cut 6 bases from V and 12 bases from J, with 15 bases between. Germline V gene lookup returns CDR1 SNHLY and CDR2 FYNNEI. The CDR3 is 12 residues long. The CDR3 sequence: CASRSSGAVQHF. The CDR3, as DNA: TGTGCCAGCAGATCCTCAGGGGCCGTCCAGCATTTT.

Regarding this clonotype: A read error may be the cause here, since a much bigger clone is one base away. The chain recombines TRBV20-1 with TRBJ1-2, with TRBD1 matching over 7 bases. This CDR3 region has 15 residues. Looked up from germline, CDR1 is DFQATT and CDR2 is SNEGSKA (reference sequence). Germline trimming cut 0 bases from V and 2 bases from J; bases unmatched to any gene: 6. CDR3 residues: CSARDLPGQNYGYTF. The CDR3 nucleotides are TGCAGTGCTAGAGATCTCCCGGGACAGAACTATGGCTACACCTTC.

J is TRBJ1-2 and V is TRBV29-1, with D possibly TRBD1 on 5 matching bases. Trimming removed 8 bases at V and 0 bases at J, with 16 bases between. The CDR3 runs to 14 residues. Germline loops: CDR1 SQVTM, CDR2 ANQGSEA. The CDR3 DNA reads as TGCAGCTTAGGTAGCGGACAAGCTAACTATGGCTACACCTTC. It encodes CSLGSGQANYGYTF.

This clonotype has just a few counts. One end of the junction is discordant with germline, which a read error may explain. This chain joins TRBV7-2 and TRBJ2-1, with D perhaps TRBD2 (7 bases). The CDR3 consists of 15 residues. CDR1 and CDR2 from the germline V gene are SGHTA and FQGNSA. CDR3 protein: CASSFRRGGYNEQLF. In nucleotides, the CDR3 is TGTGCCAGCAGCTTTAGGAGGGGGGGTTACAATGAGCAGCTCTTC. The full variable domain, completed using reference TRBV7-2 and TRBJ2-1, is GAGVSQSPSNKVTEKGKDVELRCDPISGHTALYWYRQSLGQGLEFLIYFQGNSAPDKSGLPSDRFSAERTGGSVSTLTIQRTQQEDSAVYLCASSFRRGGYNEQLFGPGTRLTVL.